This TCR beta chain was recorded in a study of T cells after yellow fever vaccination. This clonotype was observed a few times. A universal primer site and UMIs were added as TCR cDNA was made by 5'RACE template switching. One entry per CDR3 protein, called by TCRdb with MiXCR from the 5' RACE reads. The sample shows under 250,000 distinct CDR3 sequences, roughly 3% of them seen only once. CDR1 is SEHNR, CDR2 FQNEAQ, per germline (reference sequence). Unmatched junction bases numbered 9, after V lost 5 bases and J lost 8 bases. CDR3 length equals 14 residues. J is TRBJ1-2 and V is TRBV7-9, with 9 positions matching TRBD1. The clonotype was recovered from a man younger than 30 who received the YFV17D yellow fever vaccine. This sample comprised CD4+ T cells sorted from PBMCs, obtained 10 days after the yellow fever booster vaccination. CDR3 bases: TGTGCCAGCAGCAAGGACAGGGGCTCTTACGGCTACACCTTC. Translating gives CASSKDRGSYGYTF.